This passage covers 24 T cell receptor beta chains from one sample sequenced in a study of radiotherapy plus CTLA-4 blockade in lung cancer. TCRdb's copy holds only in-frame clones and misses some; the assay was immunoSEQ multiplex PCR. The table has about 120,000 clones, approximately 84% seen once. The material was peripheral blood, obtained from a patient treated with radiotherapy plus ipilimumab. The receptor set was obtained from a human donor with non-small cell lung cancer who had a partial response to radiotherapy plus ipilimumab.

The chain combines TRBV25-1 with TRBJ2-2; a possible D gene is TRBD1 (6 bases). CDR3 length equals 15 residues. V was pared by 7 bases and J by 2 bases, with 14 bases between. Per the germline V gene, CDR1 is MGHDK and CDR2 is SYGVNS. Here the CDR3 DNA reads TGTGCCAGCAACTACCTGGGGGCCAACACCGGGGAGCTGTTTTTT. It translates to CASNYLGANTGELFF.

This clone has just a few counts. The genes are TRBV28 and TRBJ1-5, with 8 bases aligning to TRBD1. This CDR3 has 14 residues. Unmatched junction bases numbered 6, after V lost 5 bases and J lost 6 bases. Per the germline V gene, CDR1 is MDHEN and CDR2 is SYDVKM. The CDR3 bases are TGTGCCAGCAGTCCCGGGACAGGTCTTCAGCCCCAGCATTTT. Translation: CASSPGTGLQPQHF.

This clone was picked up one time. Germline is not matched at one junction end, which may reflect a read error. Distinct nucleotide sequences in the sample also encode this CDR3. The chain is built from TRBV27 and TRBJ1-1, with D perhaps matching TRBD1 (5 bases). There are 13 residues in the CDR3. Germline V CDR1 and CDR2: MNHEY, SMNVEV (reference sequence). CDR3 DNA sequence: TGTGCCAGCAGTTTATCAGGGGTTACTGAAGCCTTCTTT. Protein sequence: CASSLSGVTEAFF.

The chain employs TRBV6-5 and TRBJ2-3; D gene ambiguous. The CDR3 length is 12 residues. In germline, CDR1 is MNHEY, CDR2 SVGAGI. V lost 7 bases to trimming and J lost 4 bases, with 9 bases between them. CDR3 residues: CASKDRADTQYF. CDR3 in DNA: TGTGCCAGCAAGGATCGGGCAGATACGCAGTATTTT.

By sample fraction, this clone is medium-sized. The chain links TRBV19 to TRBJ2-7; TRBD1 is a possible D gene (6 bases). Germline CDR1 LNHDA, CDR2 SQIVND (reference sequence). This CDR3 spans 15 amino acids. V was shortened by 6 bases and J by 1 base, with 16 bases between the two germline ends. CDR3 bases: TGTGCCAGTAGCCCGGGACAAGGGGTTTCCTACGAGCAGTACTTC. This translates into CASSPGQGVSYEQYF.

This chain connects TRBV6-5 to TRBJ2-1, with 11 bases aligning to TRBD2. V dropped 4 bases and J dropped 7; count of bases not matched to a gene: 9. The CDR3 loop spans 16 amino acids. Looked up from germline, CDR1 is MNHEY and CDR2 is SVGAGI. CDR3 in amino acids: CASSSHLSGRVNEQFF. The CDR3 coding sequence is TGTGCCAGCAGTTCCCACCTTAGCGGGAGGGTTAATGAGCAGTTCTTC.

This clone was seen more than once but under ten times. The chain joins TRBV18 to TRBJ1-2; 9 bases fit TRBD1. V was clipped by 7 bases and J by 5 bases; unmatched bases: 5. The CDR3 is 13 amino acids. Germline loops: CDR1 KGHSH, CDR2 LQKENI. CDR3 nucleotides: TGTGCCAGCTTGCCGACAGGGGGATATGGCTACACCTTC. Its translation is CASLPTGGYGYTF. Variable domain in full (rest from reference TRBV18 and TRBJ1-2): NAGVMQNPRHLVRRRGQEARLRCSPMKGHSHVYWYRQLPEEGLKFMVYLQKENIIDESGMPKERFSAEFPKEGPSILRIQQVVRGDSAAYFCASLPTGGYGYTFGSGTRLTVV.

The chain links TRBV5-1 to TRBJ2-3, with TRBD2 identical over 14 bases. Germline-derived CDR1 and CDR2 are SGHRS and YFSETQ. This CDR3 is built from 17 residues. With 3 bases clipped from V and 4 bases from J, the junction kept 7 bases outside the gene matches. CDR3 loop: CASSSRPGLAGADTQYF. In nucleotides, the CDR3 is TGCGCCAGCAGCTCTCGCCCGGGACTAGCGGGAGCAGATACGCAGTATTTT.

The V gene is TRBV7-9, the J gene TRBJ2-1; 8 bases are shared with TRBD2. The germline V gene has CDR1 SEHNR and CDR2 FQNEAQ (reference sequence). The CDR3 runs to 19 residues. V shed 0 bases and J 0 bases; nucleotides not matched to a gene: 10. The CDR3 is CASSLALGLSGSSYNEQFF. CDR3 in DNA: TGTGCCAGCAGCTTAGCTCTCGGGTTGAGCGGGAGCTCCTACAATGAGCAGTTCTTC.

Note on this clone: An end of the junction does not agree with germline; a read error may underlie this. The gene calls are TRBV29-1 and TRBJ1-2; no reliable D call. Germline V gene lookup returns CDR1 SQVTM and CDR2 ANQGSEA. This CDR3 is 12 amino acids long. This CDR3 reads CSVELGKRRTVF. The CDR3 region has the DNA TGCAGCGTTGAGCTGGGCAAAAGGCGTACAGTTTTC.

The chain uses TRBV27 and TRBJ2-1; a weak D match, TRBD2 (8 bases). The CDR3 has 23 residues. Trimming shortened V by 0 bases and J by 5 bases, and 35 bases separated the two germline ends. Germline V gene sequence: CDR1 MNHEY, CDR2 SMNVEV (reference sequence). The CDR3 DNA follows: TGTGCCAGCAGTTTATCGCGGTGGACCCCAGCCTCGCTTTTAGCGGGGACAGACAATGAGCAGTTCTTC. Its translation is CASSLSRWTPASLLAGTDNEQFF.

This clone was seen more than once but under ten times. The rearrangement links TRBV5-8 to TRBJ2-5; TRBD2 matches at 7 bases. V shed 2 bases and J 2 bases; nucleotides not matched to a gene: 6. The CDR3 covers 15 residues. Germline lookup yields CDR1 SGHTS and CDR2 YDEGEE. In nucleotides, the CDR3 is TGTGCCAGCAGCTTAGAACGAGCGGGACAAGAGACCCAGTACTTC. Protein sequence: CASSLERAGQETQYF. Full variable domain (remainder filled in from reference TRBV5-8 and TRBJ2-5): EAGVTQSPTHLIKTRGQQATLRCSPISGHTSVYWYQQALGLGLQFLLWYDEGEERNRGNFPPRFSGRQFPNYSSELNVNALELEDSALYLCASSLERAGQETQYFGPGTRLLVL.

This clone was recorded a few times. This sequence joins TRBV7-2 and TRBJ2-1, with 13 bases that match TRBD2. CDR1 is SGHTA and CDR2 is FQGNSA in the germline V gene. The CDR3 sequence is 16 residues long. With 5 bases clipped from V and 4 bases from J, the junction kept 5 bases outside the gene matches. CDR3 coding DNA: TGTGCCAGCAGCGACACTAGCGGGAGGGTATACAATGAGCAGTTCTTC. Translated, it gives CASSDTSGRVYNEQFF.

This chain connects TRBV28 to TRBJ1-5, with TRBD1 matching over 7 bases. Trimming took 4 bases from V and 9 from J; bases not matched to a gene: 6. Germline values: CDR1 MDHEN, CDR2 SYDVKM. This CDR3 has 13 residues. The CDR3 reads CASSSTGSGPQHF. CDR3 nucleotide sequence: TGTGCCAGCAGTTCGACAGGGTCGGGGCCCCAGCATTTT.

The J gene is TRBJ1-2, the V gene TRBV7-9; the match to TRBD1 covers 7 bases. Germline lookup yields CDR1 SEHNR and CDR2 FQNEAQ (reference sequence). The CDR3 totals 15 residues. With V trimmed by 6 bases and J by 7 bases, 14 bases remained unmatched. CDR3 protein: CASSNPRGVSGGYTF. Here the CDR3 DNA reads TGTGCCAGCAGTAACCCCAGGGGGGTTTCAGGTGGCTACACCTTC.

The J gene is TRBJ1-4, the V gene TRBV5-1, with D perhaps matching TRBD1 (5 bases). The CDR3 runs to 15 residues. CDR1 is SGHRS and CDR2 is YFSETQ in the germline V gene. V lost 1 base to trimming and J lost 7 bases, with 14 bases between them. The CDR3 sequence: CASSLYARESEKLFF. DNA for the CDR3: TGCGCCAGCAGCTTGTATGCCAGGGAAAGTGAAAAACTGTTTTTT.

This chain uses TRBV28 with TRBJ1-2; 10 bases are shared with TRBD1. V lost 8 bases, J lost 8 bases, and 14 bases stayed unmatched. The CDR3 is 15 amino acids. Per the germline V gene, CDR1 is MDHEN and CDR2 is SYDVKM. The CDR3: CASGEPGQGLWGYTF. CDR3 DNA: TGTGCCAGCGGGGAACCGGGACAGGGGCTCTGGGGCTACACCTTC.

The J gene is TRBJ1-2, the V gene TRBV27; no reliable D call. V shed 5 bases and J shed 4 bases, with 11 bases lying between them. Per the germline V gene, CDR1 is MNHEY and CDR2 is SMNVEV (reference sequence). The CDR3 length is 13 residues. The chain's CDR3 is CASSVRGVYGYTF. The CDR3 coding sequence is TGTGCCAGCAGTGTGAGAGGAGTCTATGGCTACACCTTC.

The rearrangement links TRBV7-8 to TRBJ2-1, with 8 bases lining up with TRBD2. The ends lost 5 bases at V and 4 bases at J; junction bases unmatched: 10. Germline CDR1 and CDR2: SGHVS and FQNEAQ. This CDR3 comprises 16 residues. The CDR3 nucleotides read TGTGCCAGCAGCCCCCTAATACTAGCGGCTTACAATGAGCAGTTCTTC. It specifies CASSPLILAAYNEQFF.

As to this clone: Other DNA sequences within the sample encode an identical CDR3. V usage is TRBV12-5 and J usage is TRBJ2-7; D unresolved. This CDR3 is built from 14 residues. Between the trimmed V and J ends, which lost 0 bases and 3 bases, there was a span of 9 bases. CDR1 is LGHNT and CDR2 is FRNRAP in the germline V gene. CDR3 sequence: CASGLVADDYEQYV. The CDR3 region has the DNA TGTGCTAGTGGTTTGGTAGCAGATGACTACGAGCAGTACGTC.

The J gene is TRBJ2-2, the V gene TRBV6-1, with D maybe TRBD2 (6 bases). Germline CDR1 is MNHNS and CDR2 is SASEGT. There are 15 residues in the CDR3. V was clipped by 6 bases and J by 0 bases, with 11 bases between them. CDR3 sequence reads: CASRKERANTGELFF. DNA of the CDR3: TGTGCCAGCAGAAAGGAGCGGGCGAACACCGGGGAGCTGTTTTTT.

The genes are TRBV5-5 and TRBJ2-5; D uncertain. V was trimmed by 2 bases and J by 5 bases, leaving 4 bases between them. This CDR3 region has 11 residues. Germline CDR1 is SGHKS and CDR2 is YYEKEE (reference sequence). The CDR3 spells CASSLEETQYF. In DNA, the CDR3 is TGTGCCAGCAGCTTAGAGGAGACCCAGTACTTC.

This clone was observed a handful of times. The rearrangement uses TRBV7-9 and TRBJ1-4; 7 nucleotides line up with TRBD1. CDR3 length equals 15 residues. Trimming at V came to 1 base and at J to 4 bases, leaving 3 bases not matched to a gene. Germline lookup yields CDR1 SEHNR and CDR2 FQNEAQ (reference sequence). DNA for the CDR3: TGTGCCAGCAGCTTAGGGGACAGAAATAATGAAAAACTGTTTTTT. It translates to CASSLGDRNNEKLFF. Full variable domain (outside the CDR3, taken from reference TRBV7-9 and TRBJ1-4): DTGVSQNPRHKITKRGQNVTFRCDPISEHNRLYWYRQTLGQGPEFLTYFQNEAQLEKSRLLSDRFSAERPKGSFSTLEIQRTEQGDSAMYLCASSLGDRNNEKLFFGSGTQLSVL.

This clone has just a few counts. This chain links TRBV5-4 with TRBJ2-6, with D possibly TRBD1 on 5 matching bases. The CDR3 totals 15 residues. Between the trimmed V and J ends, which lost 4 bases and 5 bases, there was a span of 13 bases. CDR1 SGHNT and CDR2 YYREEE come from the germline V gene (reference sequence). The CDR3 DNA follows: TGTGCCAGCAGCCCGCCCCCAGGGAGGGCCAACGTCCTGACTTTC. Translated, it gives CASSPPPGRANVLTF. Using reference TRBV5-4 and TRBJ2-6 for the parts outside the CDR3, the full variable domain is ETGVTQSPTHLIKTRGQQVTLRCSSQSGHNTVSWYQQALGQGPQFIFQYYREEENGRGNFPPRFSGLQFPNYSSELNVNALELDDSALYLCASSPPPGRANVLTFGAGSRLTVL.